These T cell receptor beta chains were read from a single sample in a study of shared clonotypes between healthy human individuals. Assay used: immunoSEQ multiplex PCR; TCRdb lists only in-frame clones, some missing. The sample has about 580,000 clones, more than 95% seen once; the top ten hold 0.3%. Sequences were obtained from naive CD8+ T cells sorted from blood. Every receptor here comes from a man under 40 in good health. CDR3s include the opening cysteine and the closing phenylalanine or tryptophan.

CDR3 length | J gene | V gene | CDR3 protein
13 | TRBJ2-7 | TRBV29-1 | CSVLAGRYYEQYF
13 | TRBJ2-5 | TRBV29-1 | CSVGTSGVLAQYF
14 | TRBJ2-5 | TRBV29-1 | CSVETGTAQETQYF
15 | TRBJ2-7 | TRBV4-3 | CASSPGTGGDYEQYF
14 | TRBJ2-3 | TRBV6-5 | CASMAGTITDTQYF
15 | TRBJ1-1 | TRBV11-2 | CASSPDRGQGTEAFF
13 | TRBJ1-2 | TRBV19 | CASAPSESYGYTF
13 | TRBJ2-5 | TRBV29-1 | CSVVGGKGETQYF
17 | TRBJ2-1 | TRBV5-6 | CASSFRWGQGAQNEQFF
14 | TRBJ1-1 | TRBV27 | CASNLRGANTEAFF
15 | TRBJ2-7 | TRBV28 | CASSSTGAGGYEQYF
15 | TRBJ2-7 | TRBV7-9 | CASSAMGQSSYEQYF
14 | TRBJ2-7 | TRBV7-6 | CASSLEVGSYEQYF
16 | TRBJ2-3 | TRBV11-2 | CASSLRVGANTDTQYF
15 | TRBJ2-1 | TRBV7-9 | CASSPARSSYNEQFF
14 | TRBJ2-2 | TRBV7-9 | CASSAKDHTGELFF
15 | TRBJ2-5 | TRBV5-5 | CASSLVGQGVETQYF
11 | TRBJ1-5 | TRBV5-1 | CASSLDQPQHF
13 | TRBJ2-7 | TRBV10-2 | CASKGLASYEQYF
13 | TRBJ2-1 | TRBV27 | CASSFWSAGKQFF
12 | TRBJ2-3 | TRBV9 | CASSAYTDTQYF
14 | TRBJ1-2 | TRBV19 | CASSITGTNYGYTF
12 | TRBJ1-4 | TRBV7-9 | CASRQGGEKLFF
16 | TRBJ2-3 | TRBV9 | CASSARPGLVGDTQYF
14 | TRBJ2-7 | TRBV13 | CASSSTDRVYEQYF
14 | TRBJ1-5 | TRBV18 | CASSSDSDTQPQHF
12 | TRBJ2-3 | TRBV7-9 | CASSTGADTQYF
14 | TRBJ1-2 | TRBV27 | CASSASPYRLGYTF
17 | TRBJ2-7 | TRBV2 | CASRPSGRTQSEGEQYF
15 | TRBJ1-5 | TRBV4-1 | CASSQVEGGSQPQHF
16 | TRBJ1-5 | TRBV5-6 | CASSLAAGPGVEPQHF
12 | TRBJ2-7 | TRBV5-6 | CASSFGVDEQYF
14 | TRBJ2-5 | TRBV27 | CASRIAGRHETQYF
11 | TRBJ2-5 | TRBV27 | CASSTQETQYF
16 | TRBJ2-7 | TRBV7-9 | CASSNGQINMAYEQYF
15 | TRBJ1-5 | TRBV5-5 | CASSLWVQTGQPQHF
13 | TRBJ2-7 | TRBV14 | CASSQVGGDEQYF
17 | TRBJ2-7 | TRBV4-3 | CASSQLKASGRVGEQYF
14 | TRBJ2-1 | TRBV2 | CASPARTLRNEQFF
18 | TRBJ2-3 | TRBV19 | CASSKFLSGTDYTDTQYF
11 | TRBJ1-1 | TRBV30 | CAWSDPVEAFF
12 | TRBJ2-7 | TRBV11-3 | CASSTDRAEQYF
14 | TRBJ2-1 | TRBV4-1 | CASSQDGATNEQFF
15 | TRBJ1-1 | TRBV15 | CATSPDQDRGTEAFF
16 | TRBJ2-1 | TRBV6-1 | CASSEEEVAGGNEQFF
16 | TRBJ2-1 | TRBV9 | CASSVAGGSSYNEQFF
14 | TRBJ2-3 | TRBV7-3 | CASGPVSAGDTQYF
14 | TRBJ2-7 | TRBV30 | CACRQGISPYEQYF
13 | TRBJ2-7 | TRBV27 | CASSFSAHYEQYF
15 | TRBJ2-5 | TRBV27 | CASSPGQGARKTQYF
14 | TRBJ2-7 | TRBV7-8 | CASSLQGNSYEQYF
13 | TRBJ2-7 | TRBV13 | CASSAGIYYEQYF
17 | TRBJ2-7 | TRBV7-6 | CASSSGLVPSRRYEQYF
16 | TRBJ2-2 | TRBV11-3 | CASSPRRAGEAGELFF